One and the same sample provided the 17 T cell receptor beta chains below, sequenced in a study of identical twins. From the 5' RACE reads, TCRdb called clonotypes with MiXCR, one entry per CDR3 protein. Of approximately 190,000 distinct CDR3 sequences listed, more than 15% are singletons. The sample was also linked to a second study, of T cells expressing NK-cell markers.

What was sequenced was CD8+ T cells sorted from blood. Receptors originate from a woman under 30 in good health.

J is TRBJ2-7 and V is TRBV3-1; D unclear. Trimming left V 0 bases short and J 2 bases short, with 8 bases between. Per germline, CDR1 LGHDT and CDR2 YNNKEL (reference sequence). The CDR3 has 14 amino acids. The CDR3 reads CASSQDHEAYEQYF. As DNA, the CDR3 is TGTGCCAGCAGCCAAGATCACGAGGCCTACGAGCAGTACTTC.

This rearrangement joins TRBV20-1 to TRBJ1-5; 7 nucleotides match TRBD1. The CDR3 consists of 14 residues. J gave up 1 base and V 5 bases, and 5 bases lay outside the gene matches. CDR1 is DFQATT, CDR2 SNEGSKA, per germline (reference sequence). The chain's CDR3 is CSAPTGVSNQPQHF. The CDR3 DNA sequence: TGCAGTGCTCCTACAGGGGTCAGCAATCAGCCCCAGCATTTT.

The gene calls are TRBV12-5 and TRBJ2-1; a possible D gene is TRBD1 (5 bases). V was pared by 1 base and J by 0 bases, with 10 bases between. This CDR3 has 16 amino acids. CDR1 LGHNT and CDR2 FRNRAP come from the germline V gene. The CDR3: CASGLAQGSSYNEQFF. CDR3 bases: TGTGCTAGTGGTTTGGCCCAGGGATCCTCCTACAATGAGCAGTTCTTC. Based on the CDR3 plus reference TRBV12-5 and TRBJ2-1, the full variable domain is DARVTQTPRHKVTEMGQEVTMRCQPILGHNTVFWYRQTMMQGLELLAYFRNRAPLDDSGMPKDRFSAEMPDATLATLKIQPSEPRDSAVYFCASGLAQGSSYNEQFFGPGTRLTVL.

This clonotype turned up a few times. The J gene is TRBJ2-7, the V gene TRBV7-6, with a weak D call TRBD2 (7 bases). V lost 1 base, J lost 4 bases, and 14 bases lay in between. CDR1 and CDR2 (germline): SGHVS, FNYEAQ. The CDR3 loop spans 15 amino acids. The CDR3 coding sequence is TGTGCCAGCAGCTTAGGGCGGGGGCCAGGGTACGAGCAGTACTTC. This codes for CASSLGRGPGYEQYF.

DNA for the CDR3: TGCAGCGTTGTAATGGGGCCTAACTATGGCTACACCTTC. Translating it yields CSVVMGPNYGYTF. This rearrangement joins TRBV29-1 to TRBJ1-2; D might be TRBD1 (5 bases). CDR3 length: 13 residues. Trimming removed 4 bases at V and 0 bases at J, with 9 bases between. CDR1 SQVTM and CDR2 ANQGSEA come from the germline V gene.

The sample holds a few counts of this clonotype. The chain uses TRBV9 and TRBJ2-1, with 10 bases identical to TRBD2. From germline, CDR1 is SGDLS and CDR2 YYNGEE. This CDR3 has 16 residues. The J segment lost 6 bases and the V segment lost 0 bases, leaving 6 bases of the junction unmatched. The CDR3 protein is CASSVASGRAVNEQFF. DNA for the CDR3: TGTGCCAGCAGCGTAGCGAGCGGGAGGGCCGTCAATGAGCAGTTCTTC. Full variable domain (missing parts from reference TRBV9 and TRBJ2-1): DSGVTQTPKHLITATGQRVTLRCSPRSGDLSVYWYQQSLDQGLQFLIQYYNGEERAKGNILERFSAQQFPDLHSELNLSSLELGDSALYFCASSVASGRAVNEQFFGPGTRLTVL.

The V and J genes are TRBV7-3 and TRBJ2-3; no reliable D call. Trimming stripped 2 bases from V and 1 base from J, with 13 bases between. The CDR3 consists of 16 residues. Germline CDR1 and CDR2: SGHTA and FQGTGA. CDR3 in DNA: TGTGCCAGCAGCTTAGATGGGGTTGGGGGCACAGATACGCAGTATTTT. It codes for CASSLDGVGGTDTQYF.

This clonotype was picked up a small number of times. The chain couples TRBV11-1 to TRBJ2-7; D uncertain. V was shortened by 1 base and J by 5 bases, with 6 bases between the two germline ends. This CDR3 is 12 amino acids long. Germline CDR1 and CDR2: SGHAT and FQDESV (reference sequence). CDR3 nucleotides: TGTGCCAGCAGCTTAGATAGCCACGAGCAGTACTTC. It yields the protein CASSLDSHEQYF.

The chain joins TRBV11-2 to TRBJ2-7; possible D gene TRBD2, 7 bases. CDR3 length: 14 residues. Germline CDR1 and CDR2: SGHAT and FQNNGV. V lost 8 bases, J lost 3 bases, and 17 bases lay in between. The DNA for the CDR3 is TGTGCCAGCTCATGGGGGGGGGGCCTCTACGAGCAGTACTTC. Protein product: CASSWGGGLYEQYF. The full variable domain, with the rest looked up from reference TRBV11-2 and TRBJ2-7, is EAGVAQSPRYKIIEKRQSVAFWCNPISGHATLYWYQQILGQGPKLLIQFQNNGVVDDSQLPKDRFSAERLKGVDSTLKIQPAKLEDSAVYLCASSWGGGLYEQYFGPGTRLTVT.

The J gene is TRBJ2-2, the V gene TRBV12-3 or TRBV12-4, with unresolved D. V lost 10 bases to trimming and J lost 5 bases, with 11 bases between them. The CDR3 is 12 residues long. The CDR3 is CAIKKETGELFF. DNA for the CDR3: TGTGCCATCAAGAAAGAAACCGGGGAGCTGTTTTTT.

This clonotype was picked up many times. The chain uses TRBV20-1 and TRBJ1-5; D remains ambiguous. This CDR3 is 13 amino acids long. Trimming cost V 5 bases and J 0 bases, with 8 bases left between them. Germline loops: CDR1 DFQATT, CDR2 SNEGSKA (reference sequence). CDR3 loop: CSALHHSNQPQHF. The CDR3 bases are TGCAGTGCTTTACACCATAGCAATCAGCCCCAGCATTTT.

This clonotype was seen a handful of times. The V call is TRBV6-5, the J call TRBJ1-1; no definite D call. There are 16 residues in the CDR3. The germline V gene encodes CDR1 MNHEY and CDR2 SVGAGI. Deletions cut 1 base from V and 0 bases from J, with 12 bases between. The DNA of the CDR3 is TGTGCCAGCAGTTACTGGCGAGGGCTCATGAACACTGAAGCTTTCTTT. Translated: CASSYWRGLMNTEAFF.

CDR3 nucleotide sequence: TGCGCCAGCAGCCGCACCGGGAGGGACACTGAAGCTTTCTTT. It encodes CASSRTGRDTEAFF. V gene TRBV4-3 combines with J gene TRBJ1-1; D is uncertain. This CDR3 comprises 14 residues. Germline CDR1 reads LGHNA; CDR2 reads YSLEER. Trimming cost V 4 bases and J 3 bases, with 12 bases left between them.

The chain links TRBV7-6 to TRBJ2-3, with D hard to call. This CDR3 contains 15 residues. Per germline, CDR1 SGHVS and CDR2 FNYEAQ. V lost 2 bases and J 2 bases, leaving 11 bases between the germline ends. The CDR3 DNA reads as TGTGCCAGCAGCTTACTGGCGGAACTCACAGATACGCAGTATTTT. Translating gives CASSLLAELTDTQYF.

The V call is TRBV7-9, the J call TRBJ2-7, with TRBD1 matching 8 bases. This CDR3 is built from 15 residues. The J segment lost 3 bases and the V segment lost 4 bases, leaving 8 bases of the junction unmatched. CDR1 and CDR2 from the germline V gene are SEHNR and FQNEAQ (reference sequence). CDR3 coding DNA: TGTGCCAGCAGCTCCCGACAGGGGCCGTTCTACGAGCAGTACTTC. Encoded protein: CASSSRQGPFYEQYF.

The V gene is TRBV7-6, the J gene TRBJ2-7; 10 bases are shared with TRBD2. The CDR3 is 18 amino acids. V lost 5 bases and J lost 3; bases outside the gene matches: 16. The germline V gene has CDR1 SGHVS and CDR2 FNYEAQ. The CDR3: CASSRTPVEAGGIYEQYF. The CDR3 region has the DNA TGTGCCAGCAGCCGCACCCCAGTGGAAGCGGGAGGGATCTACGAGCAGTACTTC. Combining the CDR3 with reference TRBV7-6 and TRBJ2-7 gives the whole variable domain GAGVSQSPRYKVTKRGQDVALRCDPISGHVSLYWYRQALGQGPEFLTYFNYEAQQDKSGLPNDRFSAERPEGSISTLTIQRTEQRDSAMYRCASSRTPVEAGGIYEQYFGPGTRLTVT.

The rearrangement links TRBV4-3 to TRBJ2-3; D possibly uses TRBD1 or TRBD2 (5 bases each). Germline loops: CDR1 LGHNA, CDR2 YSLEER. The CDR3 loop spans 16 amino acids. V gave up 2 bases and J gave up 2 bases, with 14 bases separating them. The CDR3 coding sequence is TGCGCCAGCAGCCAACTGCCGGGACCTTACACAGATACGCAGTATTTT. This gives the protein CASSQLPGPYTDTQYF.